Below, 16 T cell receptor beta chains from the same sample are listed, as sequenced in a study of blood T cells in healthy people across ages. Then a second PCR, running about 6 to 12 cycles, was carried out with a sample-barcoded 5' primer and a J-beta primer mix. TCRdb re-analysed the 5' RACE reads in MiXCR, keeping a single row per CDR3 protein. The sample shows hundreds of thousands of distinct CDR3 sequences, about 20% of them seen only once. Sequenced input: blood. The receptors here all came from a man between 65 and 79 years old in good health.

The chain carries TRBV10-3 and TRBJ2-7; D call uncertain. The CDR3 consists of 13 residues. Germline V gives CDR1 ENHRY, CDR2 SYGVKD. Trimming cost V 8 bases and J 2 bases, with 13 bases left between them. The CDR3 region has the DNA TGTGCCATCCCTCAAAAGGGCCCCTACGAGCAGTACGTC. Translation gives CAIPQKGPYEQYV.

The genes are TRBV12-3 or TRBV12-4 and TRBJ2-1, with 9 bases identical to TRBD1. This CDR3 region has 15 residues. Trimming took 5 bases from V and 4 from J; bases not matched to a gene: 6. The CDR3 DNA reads TGTGCCAGCAGTACGGGACAGGGCTTTTACAATGAGCAGTTCTTC. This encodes CASSTGQGFYNEQFF.

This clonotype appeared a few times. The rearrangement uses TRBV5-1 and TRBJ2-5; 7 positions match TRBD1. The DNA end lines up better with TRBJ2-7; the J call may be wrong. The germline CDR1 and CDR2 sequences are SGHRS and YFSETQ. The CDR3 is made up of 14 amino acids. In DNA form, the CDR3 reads TGCGCCAGCAGGGGGACAGAAAACTCCTACGAGCAGTACTTC. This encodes CASRGTENSYEQYF.

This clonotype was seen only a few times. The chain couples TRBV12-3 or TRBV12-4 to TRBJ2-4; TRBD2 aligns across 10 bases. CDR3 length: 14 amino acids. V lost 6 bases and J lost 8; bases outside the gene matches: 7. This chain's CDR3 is CASRQAGGGDIQYF. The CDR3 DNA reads TGTGCCAGCAGACAAGCGGGAGGGGGAGACATTCAGTACTTC.

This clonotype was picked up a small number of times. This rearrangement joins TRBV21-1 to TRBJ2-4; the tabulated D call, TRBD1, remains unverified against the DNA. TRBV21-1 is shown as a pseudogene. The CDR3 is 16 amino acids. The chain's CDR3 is CASSTHRILAKNIQYF. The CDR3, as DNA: TGTGCCAGCAGCACTCACAGGATTCTAGCCAAAAACATTCAGTACTTC.

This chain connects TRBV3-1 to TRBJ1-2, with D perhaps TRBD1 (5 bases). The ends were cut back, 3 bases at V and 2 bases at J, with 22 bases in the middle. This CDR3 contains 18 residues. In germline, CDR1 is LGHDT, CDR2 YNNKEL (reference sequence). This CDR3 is CASSHPLAVRAGNYGYTF. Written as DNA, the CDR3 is TGTGCCAGCAGCCACCCCTTGGCGGTCAGGGCGGGGAACTATGGCTACACCTTC.

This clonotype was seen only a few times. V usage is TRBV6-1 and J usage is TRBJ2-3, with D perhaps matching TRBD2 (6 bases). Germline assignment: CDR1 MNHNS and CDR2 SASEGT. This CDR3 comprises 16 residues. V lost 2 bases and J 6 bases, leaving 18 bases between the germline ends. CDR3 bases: TGTGCCAGCAGTGAAAGTCGTTGGGTCGGAGGGGATACGCAGTATTTT. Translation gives CASSESRWVGGDTQYF.

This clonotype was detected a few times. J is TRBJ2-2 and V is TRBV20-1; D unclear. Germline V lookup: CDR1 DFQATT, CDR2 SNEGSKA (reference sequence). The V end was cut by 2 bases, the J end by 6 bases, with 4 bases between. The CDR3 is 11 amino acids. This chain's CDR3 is CSARYAGELFF. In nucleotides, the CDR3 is TGCAGTGCTAGATACGCCGGGGAGCTGTTTTTT.

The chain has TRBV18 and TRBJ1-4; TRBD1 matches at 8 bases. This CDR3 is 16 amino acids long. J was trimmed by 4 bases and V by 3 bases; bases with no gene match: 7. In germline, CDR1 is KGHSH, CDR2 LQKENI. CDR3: CASSPIPGQVNEKLFF. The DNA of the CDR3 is TGTGCCAGCTCACCTATTCCGGGACAGGTTAATGAAAAACTGTTTTTT.

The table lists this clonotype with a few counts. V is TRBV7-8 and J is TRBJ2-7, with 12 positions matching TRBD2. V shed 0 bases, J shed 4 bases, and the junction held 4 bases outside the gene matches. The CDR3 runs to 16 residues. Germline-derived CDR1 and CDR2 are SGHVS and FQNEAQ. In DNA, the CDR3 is TGTGCCAGCAGCTTAGCCCGGACTAGCGGGATATACGAGCAGTACGTC. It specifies CASSLARTSGIYEQYV.

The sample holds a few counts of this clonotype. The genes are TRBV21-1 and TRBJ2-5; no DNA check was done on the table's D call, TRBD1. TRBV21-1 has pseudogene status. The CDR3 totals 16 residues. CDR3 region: CASSSRQGPVQETQYF. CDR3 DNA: TGTGCCAGCAGCAGTCGACAGGGGCCGGTTCAAGAGACCCAGTACTTC.

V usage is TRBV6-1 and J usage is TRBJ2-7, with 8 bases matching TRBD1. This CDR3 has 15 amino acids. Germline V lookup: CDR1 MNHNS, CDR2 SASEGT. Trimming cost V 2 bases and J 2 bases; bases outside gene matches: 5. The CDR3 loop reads CASSESAGGPYEQYF. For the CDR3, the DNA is TGTGCCAGCAGTGAATCAGCAGGGGGCCCCTACGAGCAGTACTTC.

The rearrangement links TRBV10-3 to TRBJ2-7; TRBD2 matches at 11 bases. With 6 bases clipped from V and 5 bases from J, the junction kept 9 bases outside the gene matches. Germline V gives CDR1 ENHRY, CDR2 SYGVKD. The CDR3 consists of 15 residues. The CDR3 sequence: CAIRRVAGGYDEQYF. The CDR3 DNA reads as TGTGCCATCAGACGAGTAGCGGGGGGGTACGACGAGCAGTACTTC.

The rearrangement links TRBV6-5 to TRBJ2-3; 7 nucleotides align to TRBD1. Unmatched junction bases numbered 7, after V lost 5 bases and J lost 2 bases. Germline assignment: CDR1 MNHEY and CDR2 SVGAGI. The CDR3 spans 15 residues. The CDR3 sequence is CASSDRVQNTDTQYF. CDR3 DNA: TGTGCCAGCAGTGACAGGGTCCAGAACACAGATACGCAGTATTTT.

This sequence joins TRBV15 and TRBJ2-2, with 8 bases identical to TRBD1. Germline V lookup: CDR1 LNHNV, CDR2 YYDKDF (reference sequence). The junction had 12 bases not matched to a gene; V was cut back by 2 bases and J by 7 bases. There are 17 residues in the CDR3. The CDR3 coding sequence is TGTGCCACCAGCAGATTCCGAGCAACAGGGGGAAGCGGGGAGCTGTTTTTT. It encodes CATSRFRATGGSGELFF.

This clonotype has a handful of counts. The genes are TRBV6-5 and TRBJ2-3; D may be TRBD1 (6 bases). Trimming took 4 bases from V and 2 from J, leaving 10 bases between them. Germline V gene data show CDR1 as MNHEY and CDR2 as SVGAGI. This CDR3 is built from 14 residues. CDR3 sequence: CASSFGQLTDTQYF. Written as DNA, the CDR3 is TGTGCCAGCAGTTTCGGACAGCTCACAGATACGCAGTATTTT.